This entry lists 23 T cell receptor beta chains sequenced from one sample in a study of blood T cell repertoires in COVID-19. Profiled with immunoSEQ multiplex PCR; TCRdb holds only in-frame clones, not every one. The data contain some 510,000 clones, approximately 87% of them singletons. Sequencing used PBMCs or T cells enriched from blood (not recorded which). Source of these receptors: a middle-aged woman who had recovered from COVID-19.

The J gene is TRBJ1-1, the V gene TRBV7-9, with a possible D match to TRBD1 (5 bases). Germline V CDR1 and CDR2: SEHNR, FQNEAQ (reference sequence). The CDR3 is 15 amino acids. The V end was cut by 0 bases, the J end by 1 base, with 9 bases between. Here the CDR3 DNA reads TGTGCCAGCAGCTTAGCCAGGGCTCAGAACACTGAAGCTTTCTTT. The encoded protein is CASSLARAQNTEAFF.

This clone was recorded only once. The chain uses TRBV5-4 and TRBJ1-2; tentative D call: TRBD1 (5 bases). V shed 0 bases and J shed 6 bases, with 12 bases lying between them. CDR1 SGHNT and CDR2 YYREEE come from the germline V gene (reference sequence). This CDR3 is 14 amino acids long. CDR3 region: CASSLVTGGDGYTF. DNA for the CDR3: TGTGCCAGCAGCTTGGTAACAGGAGGGGATGGCTACACCTTC.

The chain joins TRBV5-1 to TRBJ2-5; maybe TRBD2 (5 bases). CDR1 is SGHRS and CDR2 is YFSETQ in the germline V gene. The V end lost 4 bases, the J end lost 0 bases, and 19 bases lay between the germline ends. The CDR3 is made up of 17 amino acids. The CDR3 region has the DNA TGCGCCAGCAGCGATCCTGGAGGCAGGCCCGACCAAGAGACCCAGTACTTC. This encodes CASSDPGGRPDQETQYF.

The V gene is TRBV4-3, the J gene TRBJ2-5, with TRBD1 matching over 10 bases. Germline V gives CDR1 LGHNA, CDR2 YSLEER. The CDR3 covers 16 residues. V shed 0 bases, J shed 5 bases, and the junction held 6 bases outside the gene matches. The CDR3 spells CASSQDRDRGLETQYF. DNA of the CDR3: TGCGCCAGCAGCCAAGATCGGGACAGGGGATTGGAGACCCAGTACTTC.

The genes are TRBV10-3 and TRBJ2-2; TRBD2 might be the D (6 bases). The CDR3 runs to 13 residues. Trimming took 7 bases from V and 4 from J, leaving 10 bases between them. In germline, CDR1 is ENHRY, CDR2 SYGVKD. CDR3: CAINQGGTGELFF. CDR3 coding DNA: TGTGCCATCAACCAGGGAGGCACCGGGGAGCTGTTTTTT.

The V and J genes are TRBV11-2 and TRBJ2-3; D gene unclear. Germline V gives CDR1 SGHAT, CDR2 FQNNGV. Trimming stripped 0 bases from V and 5 bases from J, with 9 bases between. This CDR3 region has 14 residues. As DNA, the CDR3 is TGTGCCAGCAGCTTAGAAAGAACTTTAGATACGCAGTATTTT. Its protein product is CASSLERTLDTQYF.

The chain recombines TRBV13 with TRBJ2-1; 8 nucleotides line up with TRBD2. The CDR3 has 17 amino acids. The V and J ends lost 5 bases and 2 bases, in that order; junction bases with no gene match: 11. Germline CDR1 is PRHDT and CDR2 is FYEKMQ (reference sequence). CDR3 nucleotides: TGTGCCAGCAGCAGGCGGGGGGTAGCGGAGACCTACAATGAGCAGTTCTTC. Protein product: CASSRRGVAETYNEQFF. The complete variable domain, with remaining parts taken from reference TRBV13 and TRBJ2-1, reads AAGVIQSPRHLIKEKRETATLKCYPIPRHDTVYWYQQGPGQDPQFLISFYEKMQSDKGSIPDRFSAQQFSDYHSELNMSSLELGDSALYFCASSRRGVAETYNEQFFGPGTRLTVL.

This clone was picked up a small number of times. The V and J genes are TRBV11-2 and TRBJ1-1; the match to TRBD1 covers 8 bases. The V gene's germline CDR1 is SGHAT and CDR2 FQNNGV. The V segment lost 5 bases and the J segment 4 bases; nucleotides outside the gene matches: 6. The CDR3 extends over 14 amino acids. This CDR3 reads CASSEDRVRTEAFF. The CDR3 DNA follows: TGTGCCAGCAGCGAGGACAGGGTGCGCACTGAAGCTTTCTTT.

The rearrangement links TRBV30 to TRBJ1-2; tentatively, D is TRBD1 (5 bases). Germline V gene sequence: CDR1 GTSNPN, CDR2 SVGIG (reference sequence). Trimming removed 3 bases from V and 9 bases from J, with 8 bases in between. The CDR3 contains 10 residues. The CDR3 bases are TGTGCCTGGAGGCAGGGAAGCTACACCTTC. Translating gives CAWRQGSYTF.

This chain joins TRBV11-2 and TRBJ2-1; TRBD1 matches at 7 bases. The CDR3 loop spans 15 amino acids. CDR1 and CDR2 from the germline V gene are SGHAT and FQNNGV. V lost 5 bases, J lost 9 bases, and 13 bases stayed unmatched. CDR3 amino acids: CASSAPWDSSIEQFF. The CDR3 bases are TGTGCCAGCAGCGCACCCTGGGACAGTTCTATTGAGCAGTTCTTC.

The V gene is TRBV7-2, the J gene TRBJ1-2, with D hard to call. Germline CDR1 SGHTA, CDR2 FQGNSA. This CDR3 is built from 13 residues. V lost 3 bases, J lost 8 bases, and 13 bases lay in between. Here the CDR3 reads CASSFPELIGYTF. The DNA of the CDR3 is TGTGCCAGCAGCTTCCCGGAGCTGATCGGCTACACCTTC.

The gene calls are TRBV7-2 and TRBJ2-3, with D tentatively TRBD1 (5 bases). The CDR3 is 15 residues long. Germline V gives CDR1 SGHTA, CDR2 FQGNSA. V was cut by 4 bases and J by 2 bases, with 13 bases left in between. DNA for the CDR3: TGTGCCAGCAGCTATAGGGGCCAGCCCACAGATACGCAGTATTTT. Protein sequence: CASSYRGQPTDTQYF.

The V gene is TRBV28, the J gene TRBJ1-6; a possible D gene is TRBD1 (5 bases). Germline CDR1 is MDHEN and CDR2 is SYDVKM. The CDR3 is made up of 13 amino acids. V was pared by 6 bases and J by 9 bases, with 12 bases between. The CDR3 protein is CASRPGGSSPLHF. The CDR3 DNA reads as TGTGCCAGCAGACCCGGGGGGAGTTCACCCCTCCACTTT. Complete variable domain (other parts from reference TRBV28 and TRBJ1-6): DVKVTQSSRYLVKRTGEKVFLECVQDMDHENMFWYRQDPGLGLRLIYFSYDVKMKEKGDIPEGYSVSREKKERFSLILESASTNQTSMYLCASRPGGSSPLHFGNGTRLTVT.

V and J are TRBV4-3 and TRBJ2-7; D unresolved. The CDR3 runs to 15 residues. With 0 bases removed from V and 3 bases from J, the gap between germline ends came to 12 bases. In germline, CDR1 is LGHNA, CDR2 YSLEER. CDR3 sequence (DNA): TGCGCCAGCAGCCAAGATTTTAGCCTAAGCTACGAGCAGTACTTC. Translated, it gives CASSQDFSLSYEQYF.

This chain joins TRBV24-1 and TRBJ2-3; D possibly corresponds to TRBD1 (5 bases). CDR3 length: 16 amino acids. Germline V gene lookup returns CDR1 KGHDR and CDR2 SFDVKD. The V gene lost 1 base and the J gene lost 3 bases, with 13 bases spanning the gap. CDR3 sequence reads: CATSDFRRGITDTQYF. The DNA of the CDR3 is TGTGCCACCAGTGATTTTCGTAGGGGTATAACAGATACGCAGTATTTT.

The rearrangement uses TRBV5-1 and TRBJ1-1, with D perhaps TRBD1 (6 bases). In germline, CDR1 is SGHRS, CDR2 YFSETQ. The CDR3 sequence is 16 residues long. Between the trimmed V and J ends, which lost 0 bases and 7 bases, there was a span of 19 bases. The CDR3 region is CASSLVSGKAQGEAFF. In nucleotides, the CDR3 is TGCGCCAGCAGCTTGGTTTCGGGCAAGGCACAGGGTGAAGCTTTCTTT.

J is TRBJ2-5 and V is TRBV5-4; TRBD2 matches at 7 bases. The V and J ends lost 4 bases and 3 bases, in that order; junction bases with no gene match: 3. The CDR3 has 13 residues. CDR1 is SGHNT, CDR2 YYREEE, per germline (reference sequence). This CDR3 reads CASSPREKETQYF. For the CDR3, the DNA is TGTGCCAGCAGCCCGCGGGAGAAAGAGACCCAGTACTTC.

The chain employs TRBV7-2 and TRBJ2-7, with D maybe TRBD2 (6 bases). This CDR3 is built from 15 residues. CDR1 and CDR2 (germline): SGHTA, FQGNSA. Trimming cost V 2 bases and J 3 bases, with 14 bases left between them. The chain's CDR3 is CASSLFGGTDYEQYF. The DNA of the CDR3 is TGTGCCAGCAGCTTATTTGGCGGGACGGACTACGAGCAGTACTTC. The whole variable domain, filled in from reference TRBV7-2 and TRBJ2-7, reads GAGVSQSPSNKVTEKGKDVELRCDPISGHTALYWYRQSLGQGLEFLIYFQGNSAPDKSGLPSDRFSAERTGGSVSTLTIQRTQQEDSAVYLCASSLFGGTDYEQYFGPGTRLTVT.

This chain connects TRBV27 to TRBJ2-3, with a possible D match to TRBD1 (6 bases). Trimming cost V 6 bases and J 2 bases, with 12 bases left between them. Germline V CDR1 and CDR2: MNHEY, SMNVEV (reference sequence). The CDR3 loop spans 14 amino acids. Here the CDR3 reads CASSGQPTTDTQYF. The CDR3 bases are TGTGCCAGCAGCGGACAGCCCACCACAGATACGCAGTATTTT.

The chain joins TRBV7-2 to TRBJ1-1; 9 bases map to TRBD1. The germline CDR1 and CDR2 sequences are SGHTA and FQGNSA. This CDR3 has 14 residues. Trimming took 5 bases from V and 4 from J; bases not matched to a gene: 5. For the CDR3, the DNA is TGTGCCAGCAGCCCTTGGACAGGGGTCACTGAAGCTTTCTTT. Residues: CASSPWTGVTEAFF.

On this clone itself: Other nucleotide sequences from this sample produce the same CDR3. The CDR3 DNA reads TGTGCCAGCAGCTTTGGGACAGGGGCCTACGAGCAGTACTTC. It specifies CASSFGTGAYEQYF. V is TRBV7-2 and J is TRBJ2-7; 10 bases map to TRBD1. This CDR3 spans 14 amino acids. Germline-derived CDR1 and CDR2 are SGHTA and FQGNSA. V lost 3 bases, J lost 2 bases, and 1 base stayed unmatched.

The chain is built from TRBV10-3 and TRBJ2-7; TRBD1 matches 8 bases. CDR1 is ENHRY, CDR2 SYGVKD, per germline. V was clipped by 7 bases and J by 5 bases; unmatched bases: 25. The CDR3 is 19 residues long. The CDR3: CAITPGGTGDTNPTDEQYF. The CDR3 nucleotides read TGTGCCATCACTCCTGGGGGGACAGGAGATACTAACCCTACTGACGAGCAGTACTTC.

V gene TRBV28 combines with J gene TRBJ2-4; tentative D call: TRBD2 (6 bases). CDR3 length equals 14 residues. V shed 6 bases and J shed 6 bases, with 15 bases lying between them. The germline CDR1 and CDR2 sequences are MDHEN and SYDVKM. The CDR3 DNA is TGTGCCAGCAGCCCCGCCCCCGGGGGAAACATTCAGTACTTC. Translation: CASSPAPGGNIQYF.